Each of the 6 T cell receptor beta chains below was sequenced from the same sample in a study of cytomegalovirus exposure and HLA in healthy donors. Primers for the PCR totalled 60 Vbeta and 13 Jbeta. Sequencing used immunoSEQ multiplex PCR; TCRdb keeps in-frame clones, though not all of them. The sample records about 200,000 clones, less than 85% being singletons. The specimen was PBMCs. The origin of the receptors is a man between 18 and 35 years old in good health and CMV-seronegative.

The V gene is TRBV7-8, the J gene TRBJ2-4; a weak D match, TRBD1 (6 bases). The V end lost 5 bases, the J end lost 3 bases, and 17 bases lay between the germline ends. CDR1 and CDR2 (germline): SGHVS, FQNEAQ. This CDR3 is built from 16 residues. CDR3 DNA: TGTGCCAGCAGCCCACAGGGCCGGACCGGCAAAAACATTCAGTACTTC. Its protein product is CASSPQGRTGKNIQYF.

This chain connects TRBV5-4 to TRBJ2-5; possible D gene TRBD1, 6 bases. The V gene lost 4 bases and the J gene lost 2 bases, with 12 bases spanning the gap. The CDR3 sequence is 14 residues long. Germline CDR1 is SGHNT and CDR2 is YYREEE (reference sequence). The chain's CDR3 is CASSLRQAQETQYF. The CDR3 DNA is TGTGCCAGCAGCCTAAGACAGGCGCAAGAGACCCAGTACTTC.

V and J are TRBV2 and TRBJ1-1; D remains unclear. Germline V lookup: CDR1 SNHLY, CDR2 FYNNEI. The CDR3 is 13 amino acids. The V gene lost 6 bases and the J gene lost 3 bases, with 11 bases spanning the gap. The CDR3 nucleotides read TGTGCCAGCAGCGGATCACAGTACACTGAAGCTTTCTTT. This gives the protein CASSGSQYTEAFF.

The CDR3 DNA reads TGTGCCAGCAGCCAGAAACCGGGACAGGCAGACCCGCGTCGGGGCTACACCTTC. Protein: CASSQKPGQADPRRGYTF. The chain recombines TRBV14 with TRBJ1-2, with 8 bases identical to TRBD1. The CDR3 loop spans 18 amino acids. Losses at the gene ends were 3 bases for V and 8 bases for J; bases not matched to a gene: 20. The germline CDR1 and CDR2 sequences are SGHDN and FVKESK. The full variable domain, its missing parts supplied by reference TRBV14 and TRBJ1-2, is EAGVTQFPSHSVIEKGQTVTLRCDPISGHDNLYWYRRVMGKEIKFLLHFVKESKQDESGMPNNRFLAERTGGTYSTLKVQPAELEDSGVYFCASSQKPGQADPRRGYTFGSGTRLTVV.

This chain links TRBV7-3 with TRBJ2-1; 10 nucleotides align to TRBD1. The CDR3 extends over 16 amino acids. Losses at the gene ends were 2 bases for V and 4 bases for J; bases not matched to a gene: 5. The germline CDR1 and CDR2 sequences are SGHTA and FQGTGA. The CDR3 protein is CASSLEGQGTYNEQFF. In DNA form, the CDR3 reads TGTGCCAGCAGCTTAGAGGGACAGGGGACTTACAATGAGCAGTTCTTC. Using reference TRBV7-3 and TRBJ2-1 for the parts outside the CDR3, the full variable domain is GAGVSQTPSNKVTEKGKYVELRCDPISGHTALYWYRQSLGQGPEFLIYFQGTGAADDSGLPNDRFFAVRPEGSVSTLKIQRTERGDSAVYLCASSLEGQGTYNEQFFGPGTRLTVL.

The table lists this clone with a count of one. The chain uses TRBV28 and TRBJ2-1; 13 bases align to TRBD2. Germline assignment: CDR1 MDHEN and CDR2 SYDVKM. The CDR3 spans 15 residues. V lost 4 bases to trimming and J lost 14 bases; unmatched junction nucleotides: 11. For the CDR3, the DNA is TGTGCCAGCAGTTCCGCCTGGACTAGCGGGAGTTGGAAGTTCTTC. This encodes CASSSAWTSGSWKFF.